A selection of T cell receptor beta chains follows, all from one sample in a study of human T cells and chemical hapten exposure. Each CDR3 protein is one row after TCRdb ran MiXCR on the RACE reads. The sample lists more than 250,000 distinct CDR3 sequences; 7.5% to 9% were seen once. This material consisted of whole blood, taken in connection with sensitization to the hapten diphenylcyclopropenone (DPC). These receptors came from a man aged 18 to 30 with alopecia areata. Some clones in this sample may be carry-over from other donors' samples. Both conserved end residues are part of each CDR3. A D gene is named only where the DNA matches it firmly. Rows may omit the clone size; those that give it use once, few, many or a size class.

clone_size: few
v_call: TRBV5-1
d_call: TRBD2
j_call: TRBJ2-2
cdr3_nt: TGCGCCAGCAGCGCGGGGGAGAACACCGGGGAGCTGTTTTTT
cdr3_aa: CASSAGENTGELFF

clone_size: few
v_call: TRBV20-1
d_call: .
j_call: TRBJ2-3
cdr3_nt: TGCAGTGCTAGAGACCAAAACACAGATACGCAGTATTTT
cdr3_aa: CSARDQNTDTQYF

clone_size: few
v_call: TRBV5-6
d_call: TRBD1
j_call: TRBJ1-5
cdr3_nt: TGTGCCAGCAGCTACGGGACAGGGGGTATTCAGCCCCAGCATTTT
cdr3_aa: CASSYGTGGIQPQHF

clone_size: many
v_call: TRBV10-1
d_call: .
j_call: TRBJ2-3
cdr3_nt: TGCGCCAGCAACCGGGGGAAAAGCACAGATACGCAGTATTTT
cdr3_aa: CASNRGKSTDTQYF

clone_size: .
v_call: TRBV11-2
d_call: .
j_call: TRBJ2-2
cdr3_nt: TGTGCCAGCAGCTTGGGCCTCAGGGGTATGACAACCGGGGAGCTGTTTTTT
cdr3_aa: CASSLGLRGMTTGELFF

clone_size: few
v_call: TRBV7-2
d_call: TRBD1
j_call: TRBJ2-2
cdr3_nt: TGTGCCAGCAGCTTAGGGGACAGGGGTTACGGGGAGCTGTTTTTT
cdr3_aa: CASSLGDRGYGELFF

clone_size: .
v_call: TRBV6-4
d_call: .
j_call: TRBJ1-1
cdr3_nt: TGTGCCAGCAGTGAGGAGGCAAACACTGAAGCTTTCTTT
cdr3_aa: CASSEEANTEAFF

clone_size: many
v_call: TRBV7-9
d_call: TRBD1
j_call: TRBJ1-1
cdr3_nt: TGTGCCAGCAGCTTCTGGACAGGAGGTGAAGCTTTCTTT
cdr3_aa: CASSFWTGGEAFF

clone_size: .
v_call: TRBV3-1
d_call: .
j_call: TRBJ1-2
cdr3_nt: TGTGCCAGCAGCCAAGATAGGGGGTTTGGTGGCTACACCTTC
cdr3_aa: CASSQDRGFGGYTF

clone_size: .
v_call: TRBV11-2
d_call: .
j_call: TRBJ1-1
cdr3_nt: TGTGCCAGCAGCTTAGCGGACGGAGATGAAGCTTTCTTT
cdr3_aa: CASSLADGDEAFF

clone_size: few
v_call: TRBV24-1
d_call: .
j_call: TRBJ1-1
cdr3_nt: TGTGCCACCAGTGATTCCCGTCGAGGAACTGAAGCTTTCTTT
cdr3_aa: CATSDSRRGTEAFF

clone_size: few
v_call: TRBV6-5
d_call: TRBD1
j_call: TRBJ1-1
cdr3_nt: TGTGCCAGCAGCCCGTCCTTACAGGGGTTTACTGAAGCTTTCTTT
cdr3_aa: CASSPSLQGFTEAFF

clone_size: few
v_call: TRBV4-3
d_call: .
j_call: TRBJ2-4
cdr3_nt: TGCGCCAGCAGCCAAGATCTGGGGATCGCCAAAAACATTCAGTACTTC
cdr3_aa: CASSQDLGIAKNIQYF

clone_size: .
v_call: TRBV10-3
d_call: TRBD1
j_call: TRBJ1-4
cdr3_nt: TGTGCCATCAGTGAGACAGGGGGGAGAGATGAAAAACTGTTTTTT
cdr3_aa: CAISETGGRDEKLFF

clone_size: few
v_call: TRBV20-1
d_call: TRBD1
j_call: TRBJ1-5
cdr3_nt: TGCAGTGCCGTCGACAGGGGCAGTCAGCCCCAGCATTTT
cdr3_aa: CSAVDRGSQPQHF

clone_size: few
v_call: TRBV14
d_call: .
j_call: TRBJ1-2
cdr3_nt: TGTGCCAGCAGCCAAGAGGAATCCTATGGCTACACCTTC
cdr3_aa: CASSQEESYGYTF

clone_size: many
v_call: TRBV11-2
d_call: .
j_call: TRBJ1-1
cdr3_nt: TGTGCCAGCAGCTTAGATGGCGGATTGAACACTGAAGCTTTCTTT
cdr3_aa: CASSLDGGLNTEAFF

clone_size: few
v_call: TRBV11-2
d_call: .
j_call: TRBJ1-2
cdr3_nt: TGTGCCAGCAGTCCTGGACACAGGGCTACGTACTATGGCTACACCTTC
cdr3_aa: CASSPGHRATYYGYTF

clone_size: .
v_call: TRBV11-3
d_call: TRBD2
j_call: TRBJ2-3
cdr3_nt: TGTGCCAGCAGCTTAAGTTGGGTAGCGGGTAACGAAAAAGCAGATACGCAGTATTTT
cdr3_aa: CASSLSWVAGNEKADTQYF

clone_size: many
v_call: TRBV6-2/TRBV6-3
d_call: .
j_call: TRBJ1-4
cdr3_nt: TGTGCCAGCAGCCACCTGAAAGAAAAACTGTTTTTT
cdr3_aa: CASSHLKEKLFF

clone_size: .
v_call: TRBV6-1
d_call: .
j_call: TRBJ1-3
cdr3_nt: TGTGCCAGCAGTGAAGGAGACAGAGGAAACACCATATATTTT
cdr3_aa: CASSEGDRGNTIYF

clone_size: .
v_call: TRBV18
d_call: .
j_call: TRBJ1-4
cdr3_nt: TGTGCCAGCTCACCACAGGGTACTAATGAAAAACTGTTTTTT
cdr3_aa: CASSPQGTNEKLFF

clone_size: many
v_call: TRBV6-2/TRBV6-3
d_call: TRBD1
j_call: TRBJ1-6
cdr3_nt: TGTGCCAGCAGCCCCGGGACAGGGAGTTCACCCCTCCACTTT
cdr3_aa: CASSPGTGSSPLHF

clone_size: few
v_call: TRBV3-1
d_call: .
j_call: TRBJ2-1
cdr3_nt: TGTGCCAGCAGCCAAGATAGCTCGTTCGATGAGCAGTTCTTC
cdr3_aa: CASSQDSSFDEQFF

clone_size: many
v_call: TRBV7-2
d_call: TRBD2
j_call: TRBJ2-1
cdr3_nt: TGTGCCAGCAGCTCGCGGGGGAGCTCCTACAATGAGCAGTTCTTC
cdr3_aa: CASSSRGSSYNEQFF

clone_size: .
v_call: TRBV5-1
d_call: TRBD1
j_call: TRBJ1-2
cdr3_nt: TGCGCCAGCAGCTTCGGACAGGGAGAAGGCTACACCTTC
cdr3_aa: CASSFGQGEGYTF

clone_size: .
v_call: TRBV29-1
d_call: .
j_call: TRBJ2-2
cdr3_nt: TGCAGCGTTGAAGATCACAGCTCGAACACCGGGGAGCTGTTTTTT
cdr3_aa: CSVEDHSSNTGELFF